The T cell receptor (beta chain) described here comes from a study of long-term antiretroviral therapy in people with HIV. Study findings and constraints: Specimens of blood were obtained during about 2003 to 2018, possibly under older ART regimens. Investigators report no available data on ART adherence, viral resistance or therapy changes.

For this clone: Its cognate antigen is unknown.

Survey-level immunoSEQ v3.0 assays were run. The table came from immunoSEQ multiplex PCR; TCRdb's copy has only in-frame clones and leaves some out. The sample contains under 30,000 clones, over 70% of which appear only once. Germline V gene lookup returns CDR1 ENHRY and CDR2 SYGVKD. V was shortened by 10 bases and J by 0 bases, with 21 bases between the two germline ends. The CDR3 is made up of 16 amino acids. No donor had fewer than one pre-ART PBMC sample or fewer than two post-ART PBMC samples. The TCR was taken from a man aged 25 to 45 with HIV. The source was unsorted PBMCs, collected 2.1 years after starting antiretroviral therapy. The chain has TRBV10-3 and TRBJ1-1, with D tentatively TRBD1 (6 bases). The CDR3 loop is CATHPEGGGMNTEAFF. The DNA for the CDR3 is TGTGCCACCCACCCCGAAGGGGGTGGGATGAACACTGAAGCTTTCTTT.